These T cell receptor beta chains were read from a single sample in a study of blood T cell repertoires in COVID-19. The assay was immunoSEQ multiplex PCR, and TCRdb's table has in-frame clones only and misses some. The data show about 130,000 clones, roughly three quarters seen once. Input material: peripheral blood. These receptors originate from a woman in her sixties or seventies with acute or convalescent COVID-19. The CDR3 runs from the conserved cysteine through the conserved F or W. Fields, in order: J gene, V gene, clone size, D gene, CDR3 DNA, CDR3 protein. A D gene is named only where the DNA matches it firmly. For some rows the clone size is stated as once, few or many, or as a class when expanded; others skip it.

TRBJ2-1	TRBV27	-	TRBD2	TGTGCCAGCAGTCTCGCGGGACTAGCGAACAATGAGCAGTTCTTC	CASSLAGLANNEQFF
TRBJ2-3	TRBV29-1	few	TRBD2	TGCAGCGTTGGCGGGGGGGCAGCAGATACGCAGTATTTT	CSVGGGAADTQYF
TRBJ2-7	TRBV7-6	few	-	TGTGCCAGCAGCTTAGGGACTCGAGGTTACGAGCAGTACTTC	CASSLGTRGYEQYF
TRBJ2-7	TRBV4-1	-	TRBD1	TGCGCCAGCAGCCAAGATCTGGACCAGGGGGCAGCAGGCTACGAGCAGTACTTC	CASSQDLDQGAAGYEQYF
TRBJ1-5	TRBV18	once	-	TGTGCCAGCTCACCAGTGGCGGTTCAGCCCCAGCATTTT	CASSPVAVQPQHF
TRBJ2-6	TRBV19	-	TRBD2	TGTGCCAGTAGTATTAGCGGGACGGCTGGCGGGGCCAACGTCCTGACTTTC	CASSISGTAGGANVLTF
TRBJ1-1	TRBV7-2	-	TRBD1	TGTGCCAGCAGCTGGACACAGGGGGCAGACACTGAAGCTTTCTTT	CASSWTQGADTEAFF
TRBJ1-5	TRBV7-2	-	-	TGTGCCAGCAGCCGTACAGGTTATCAGCCCCAGCATTTT	CASSRTGYQPQHF
TRBJ2-1	TRBV27	-	TRBD2	TGTGCCAGCAGTCAGGGCGGTATTAGCGGGAGGGGTGAGCAGTTCTTC	CASSQGGISGRGEQFF
TRBJ1-4	TRBV4-1	-	-	TGCGCCAGCAGCCAACCTCTTGAGGTGCGGTATGAAAAACTGTTTTTT	CASSQPLEVRYEKLFF
TRBJ2-7	TRBV18	once	TRBD2	TGTGCCAGCTCACCTTCTGCGGGGGTGAATAGGGAGCAGTACTTC	CASSPSAGVNREQYF
TRBJ1-6	TRBV30	once	TRBD1	TGTGCCTGGAGTTCCGAGACAGGGGGCTCTAATTCACCCCTCCACTTT	CAWSSETGGSNSPLHF
TRBJ1-2	TRBV30	-	-	TGTGCCTGGATCTCTCAACCCCGCGGAGGCTACACCTTC	CAWISQPRGGYTF
TRBJ2-1	TRBV5-6	-	-	TGTGCCAGCAGCTTGGGGGCAGGGTACGGCAATGAGCAGTTCTTC	CASSLGAGYGNEQFF
TRBJ2-7	TRBV6-5	-	TRBD1	TGTGCCAGCAACTCCCGGGACAGAGGGTCCTACGAGCAGTACTTC	CASNSRDRGSYEQYF
TRBJ1-3	TRBV10-3	few	-	TGTGCCGCCGGGACACAGACTGGAAACACCATATATTTT	CAAGTQTGNTIYF
TRBJ1-4	TRBV18	-	TRBD1	TGTGCCAGCTCACCGGGGACAGGGAATGAAAAACTGTTTTTT	CASSPGTGNEKLFF
TRBJ1-2	TRBV9	-	TRBD1	TGTGCCAGCAGCCCCAGGGGGCAGAGGGAGGGCTACACCTTC	CASSPRGQREGYTF
TRBJ1-6	TRBV11-2	-	TRBD1	TGTGCCAGCAGCATTGGGACAGCATATAATTCACCCCTCCACTTT	CASSIGTAYNSPLHF
TRBJ1-5	TRBV2	many	TRBD1	TGTGCCAGCAGTGAAGGGACAGGGAGATATAGCAATCAGCCCCAGCATTTT	CASSEGTGRYSNQPQHF
TRBJ2-3	TRBV11-2	-	TRBD2	TGTGCCAGCAGCCTATATAGCGGGTCCCGCACAGATACGCAGTATTTT	CASSLYSGSRTDTQYF
TRBJ1-1	TRBV6-2/TRBV6-3	-	-	TGTGCCAGCAGTAAGGACAGCATGAACACTGAAGCTTTCTTT	CASSKDSMNTEAFF
TRBJ1-4	TRBV28	-	TRBD1	TGTGCCAGCAGTTTCGGACAGGGTAGTGAAAAACTGTTTTTT	CASSFGQGSEKLFF
TRBJ1-1	TRBV19	once	-	TGTGCCAGTAGTATTAACAGGGCGAACACTGAAGCTTTCTTT	CASSINRANTEAFF
TRBJ2-4	TRBV28	few	-	TGTGCCAGCAGTTCAGCTTCCGGGACCAAAAACATTCAGTACTTC	CASSSASGTKNIQYF
TRBJ2-2	TRBV7-2	-	-	TGTGCCAGCACCTTTCAGGGAGGCCCCGGGGAGCTGTTTTTT	CASTFQGGPGELFF
TRBJ2-3	TRBV28	-	-	TGTGCCAGCAGTCCCGCAGGGGGGGATACGCAGTATTTT	CASSPAGGDTQYF
TRBJ2-1	TRBV6-6	-	-	TGTGCCAGCAGTTACCCGCCGCGAGTGAACAATGAGCAGTTCTTC	CASSYPPRVNNEQFF
TRBJ2-2	TRBV7-2	-	TRBD2	TGTGCCAGCAGCTCTAGCGGGGGCTCCACCGGGGAGCTGTTTTTT	CASSSSGGSTGELFF
TRBJ2-5	TRBV10-2	-	-	TGCGCCAGCAGTGACCTCAGGGAGACCCAGTACTTC	CASSDLRETQYF
TRBJ1-6	TRBV5-1	-	-	TGCGCCAGCAGCAGGGAGTATAATTCACCCCTCCACTTT	CASSREYNSPLHF
TRBJ2-5	TRBV6-2/TRBV6-3	medium-sized	-	TGTGCCAGCAGTTACGAAGCACAGGAGACCCAGTACTTC	CASSYEAQETQYF
TRBJ2-3	TRBV30	-	-	TGTGCCTGGGCCAGCGAGATTCACACAGATACGCAGTATTTT	CAWASEIHTDTQYF
TRBJ2-7	TRBV7-6	-	TRBD1	TGTGCCAGCAGCTTACTGACAGGGACCTCCGAGCAGTACTTC	CASSLLTGTSEQYF
TRBJ2-3	TRBV7-9	once	TRBD1	TGTGCCAGCAGCGTGGGGACAGGGGATTTCGATACGCAGTATTTT	CASSVGTGDFDTQYF
TRBJ1-2	TRBV6-6	few	TRBD1	TGTGCCAGCAGTTACCAGGGGACAGGGGAGGGATACACCTTC	CASSYQGTGEGYTF
TRBJ1-5	TRBV7-2	few	-	TGTGCCAGCAGCTTAGTGGGCAGGCCTGATCAGCCCCAGCATTTT	CASSLVGRPDQPQHF
TRBJ2-7	TRBV12-3/TRBV12-4	-	TRBD1	TGTGCCAGCAGTCTTAACAGGGGGGCCGAGCAGTACTTC	CASSLNRGAEQYF
TRBJ2-7	TRBV28	-	TRBD2	TGTGCCAGCAGTTTACGGGGACTAGCGGGAGTTAGGGAGCAGTACTTC	CASSLRGLAGVREQYF
TRBJ1-4	TRBV4-1	-	TRBD1	TGCGCCAGCAGCTACGAGGGGGCCCTAACTAATGAAAAACTGTTTTTT	CASSYEGALTNEKLFF
TRBJ2-7	TRBV29-1	-	-	TGCAGCGTTGAACAGGGGTCCCCCTACGAGCAGTACTTC	CSVEQGSPYEQYF
TRBJ1-4	TRBV2	once	TRBD1	TGTGCCAGCAGACGCCGGGACAGGCCTACCTACCGAGAAAAACTGTTTTTT	CASRRRDRPTYREKLFF
TRBJ1-2	TRBV7-9	once	TRBD1	TGTGCCAGCAGCTTAGTTTCGCAGGGGGATGGCTACACCTTC	CASSLVSQGDGYTF
TRBJ1-4	TRBV19	-	-	TGTGCCAGTAGTATAGGGGCCCCACGGAAACTGTTTTTT	CASSIGAPRKLFF
TRBJ2-1	TRBV10-3	-	-	TGTGCCATCAGTGAGTCGGGGGGAAACAACAATGAGCAGTTCTTC	CAISESGGNNNEQFF
TRBJ1-3	TRBV6-5	-	-	TGTGCCAGCAGTTACTACGGACAGACAAACACCATATATTTT	CASSYYGQTNTIYF
TRBJ2-5	TRBV15	-	TRBD1	TGTGCCACCAGAAGGGACAGGGAGGGAGAGACCCAGTACTTC	CATRRDREGETQYF
TRBJ1-1	TRBV28	-	TRBD1	TGTGCCAGCAGCCCGACAGGGGCCCCCAACACTGAAGCTTTCTTT	CASSPTGAPNTEAFF
TRBJ2-5	TRBV2	few	TRBD1	TGTGCCAGCAACAGACAGGGGGCGGGAGAGACCCAGTACTTC	CASNRQGAGETQYF
TRBJ2-7	TRBV2	-	TRBD2	TGTGCCAGCAACCCGCGGGAGCCCTACGAGCAGTACTTC	CASNPREPYEQYF